The source of this T cell receptor beta chain is a study of identical twins. TCRdb analysed the 5' RACE reads with MiXCR anew, one entry per CDR3 protein. The sample holds around 450,000 distinct CDR3 sequences; about 14% are singletons and the top ten take about 0.52%. Study-wide results and limits: Carriage of fewer insertions was seen in abundant cord blood beta clonotypes, whereas memory repertoires showed none. The study drew conclusions from cross-sectional statistical analysis, not from following the same donors.

Every one of the donors was a healthy Caucasian. This clonotype was counted a few times. What it binds is unknown. These data are also associated with another study on yellow fever vaccine responses in identical twins.

The source of this sequence is a woman under 30 in good health. Sequencing was done on a sample of CD4+ T cells sorted from blood.

The DNA for the CDR3 is TGCGCCAGCAGACCGACTAGCGGGGGGGCCGGGAATACGCAGTATTTT. Translation gives CASRPTSGGAGNTQYF. The chain couples TRBV5-1 to TRBJ2-3, with 14 bases fitting TRBD2. V lost 5 bases, J lost 7 bases, and 9 bases stayed unmatched. Germline CDR1 SGHRS, CDR2 YFSETQ. This CDR3 spans 16 amino acids.